These 6 T cell receptor beta chains originate from one sample sequenced in a study of blood T cells in healthy people across ages. A J-beta primer mix and a sample-barcoded 5' primer were used in a second PCR of roughly 6 to 11 cycles. From the 5' RACE reads, TCRdb called clonotypes with MiXCR, one entry per CDR3 protein. Here the sample spans hundreds of thousands of distinct CDR3 sequences, approximately 44% being singletons. The sequenced sample was blood. The source is a man aged 60 to 75 in good health.

With respect to this clonotype: This may stem from a read error, because a much larger clone lies one nucleotide away. The V gene is TRBV20-1, the J gene TRBJ2-1; D could derive from TRBD1 or TRBD2 (5 bases each). CDR1 and CDR2 (germline): DFQATT, SNEGSKA (reference sequence). V gave up 1 base and J gave up 10 bases, with 17 bases separating them. This CDR3 is 14 amino acids long. The CDR3 is CSARVRGSSYEQFF. Written as DNA, the CDR3 is TGCAGTGCTAGAGTGAGGGGTAGCTCCTACGAGCAGTTCTTC.

At least ten counts were recorded for this clonotype. The V gene is TRBV6-5, the J gene TRBJ2-1, with 10 bases matching TRBD1. Germline assignment: CDR1 MNHEY and CDR2 SVGAGI. The V segment lost 8 bases and the J segment 8 bases; nucleotides outside the gene matches: 6. The CDR3 covers 13 residues. The CDR3 spells CASSGTGDHEQFF. The CDR3 DNA follows: TGTGCCAGCTCCGGGACAGGGGACCATGAGCAGTTCTTC.

The rearrangement links TRBV28 to TRBJ1-1; D is uncertain. Trimming took off 7 bases at V and 0 bases at J, with 12 bases between the two ends. The CDR3 contains 14 residues. CDR1 MDHEN and CDR2 SYDVKM come from the germline V gene. CDR3 DNA sequence: TGTGCCAGCACCTTGGACGCGTTGAACACTGAAGCTTTCTTT. Encoded protein: CASTLDALNTEAFF.

The CDR3, as DNA: TGTGCCACCAGTGAATATAGCGGGGATACGCAGTATTTT. It is translated as CATSEYSGDTQYF. The J gene is TRBJ2-3, the V gene TRBV24-1; 7 bases agree with TRBD2. V gave up 4 bases and J gave up 6 bases; unmatched junction bases: 3. This CDR3 region has 13 residues. From germline, CDR1 is KGHDR and CDR2 SFDVKD.

The chain joins TRBV6-2 or TRBV6-3 to TRBJ1-1, with TRBD1 matching 8 bases. In germline, CDR1 is MNHEY, CDR2 SVGEGT. The V and J ends lost 7 bases and 1 base, in that order; junction bases with no gene match: 8. The CDR3 runs to 15 residues. CDR3 loop: CASNPSGTGNTEAFF. The DNA for the CDR3 is TGTGCCAGCAATCCCTCCGGGACAGGGAACACTGAAGCTTTCTTT.

Turning to this clonotype: A read error may account for a junction end that differs from germline. This chain uses TRBV4-1 with TRBJ2-5; 10 nucleotides line up with TRBD2. CDR3 size: 15 residues. Germline CDR1 reads MGHRA; CDR2 reads YSYEKL. DNA of the CDR3: TGCGCCAGCAGTCAAGAGCGGGGGGGCGGGGAGACCCAGTACTTC. As protein: CASSQERGGGETQYF.